The T cell receptor (beta chain) described here comes from a study of blood T cell repertoires in COVID-19. Study background: The United States, Italy and Spain supplied acute and convalescent COVID-19 samples.

Data came from immunoSEQ multiplex PCR; TCRdb stores just in-frame clones and leaves some out. The repertoire consists of fewer than 500,000 clones, with 88% occurring once and the leading ten covering more than 0.9%. The CDR3 is 15 residues long. Trimming took 4 bases from V and 0 from J, leaving 13 bases between them. The germline V gene has CDR1 KGHSH and CDR2 LQKENI. Sequencing was carried out using PBMCs or T cells enriched from blood (not recorded which). The V gene is TRBV18, the J gene TRBJ2-7, with unresolved D. The origin of this receptor is a woman between 25 and 40 years old with acute COVID-19. CDR3 residues: CASSLPGESSYEQYF. CDR3 bases: TGTGCCAGCTCACTTCCTGGTGAGAGCTCCTACGAGCAGTACTTC.